This TCR beta chain was captured by sequencing in a study of blood T cell repertoires in COVID-19. Germline loops: CDR1 MNHEY, CDR2 SVGAGI. With V trimmed by 4 bases and J by 9 bases, 8 bases remained unmatched. The CDR3 is made up of 14 amino acids. Produced via immunoSEQ multiplex PCR; TCRdb's table is partial and in-frame only. The sample has about 140,000 clones; around 84% are singletons. The V and J genes are TRBV6-5 and TRBJ2-3; 9 nucleotides agree with TRBD1. Sequenced input: peripheral blood. The clonotype was recovered from an older woman with acute or convalescent COVID-19. The CDR3 nucleotides are TGTGCCAGCAGTTCGGGGACAGGGCTAGGGACGCAGTATTTT. Its translation: CASSSGTGLGTQYF.